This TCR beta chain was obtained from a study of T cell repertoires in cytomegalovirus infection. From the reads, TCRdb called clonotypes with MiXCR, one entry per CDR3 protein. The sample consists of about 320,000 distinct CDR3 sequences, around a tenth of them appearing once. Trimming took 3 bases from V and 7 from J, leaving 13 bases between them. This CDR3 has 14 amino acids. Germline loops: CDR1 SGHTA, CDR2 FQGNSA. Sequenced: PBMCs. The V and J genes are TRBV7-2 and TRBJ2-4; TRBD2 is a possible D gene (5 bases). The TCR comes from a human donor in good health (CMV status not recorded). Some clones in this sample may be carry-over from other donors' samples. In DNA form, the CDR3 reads TGTGCCAGCAGCTTCTCCGGTGACTACAACATTCAGTACTTC. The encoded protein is CASSFSGDYNIQYF.